Each of the 20 T cell receptor beta chains below was sequenced from the same sample in a study of tumor and adjacent non-tumor tissue in lung cancer. A modified ARM-PCR protocol with three rounds of nested PCR amplified TCRbeta. TCRdb re-called the multiplex PCR reads with MiXCR, one entry per CDR3 protein. The data show over 110,000 distinct CDR3 sequences, approximately 70% seen once. This sample's RNA came from whole unsorted tissue. Sequenced material: lung tumor tissue. Source of these receptors: a man aged 55 to 70 with small cell lung cancer.

This clonotype was seen a few times. The chain has TRBV6-1 and TRBJ2-2, with no clear D. The CDR3 consists of 13 residues. With 8 bases removed from V and 6 bases from J, the gap between germline ends came to 13 bases. The germline gives CDR1 MNHNS, CDR2 SASEGT. The CDR3 here is CASVSHSSGELFF. CDR3 sequence (DNA): TGTGCCAGCGTGTCGCACTCCTCCGGGGAGCTGTTTTTT.

Turning to this clonotype: A read error may be the cause here, since a much bigger clone is one base away. The chain couples TRBV20-1 to TRBJ1-2; D gene ambiguous. V was pared by 0 bases and J by 8 bases, with 16 bases between. The length of the CDR3 is 14 residues. Per the germline V gene, CDR1 is DFQATT and CDR2 is SNEGSKA (reference sequence). The CDR3 DNA sequence: TGCAGTGCTAGAGATCCCCTGGGTCAAAGAGGCTACACCTTC. Protein sequence: CSARDPLGQRGYTF.

With respect to this clonotype: It may be a read error: a sequence one base away is much more abundant. The chain uses TRBV29-1 and TRBJ2-3, with 14 bases lining up with TRBD2. Trimming at V came to 5 bases and at J to 4 bases, leaving 8 bases not matched to a gene. The V gene's germline CDR1 is SQVTM and CDR2 ANQGSEA. The CDR3 is made up of 16 amino acids. CDR3: CSVSTSGRAWADTQYF. The DNA for the CDR3 is TGCAGCGTTTCGACTAGCGGGAGGGCCTGGGCAGATACGCAGTATTTT.

The gene calls are TRBV20-1 and TRBJ2-7; D gene uncertain. The CDR3 totals 13 residues. Trimming took 3 bases from V and 9 from J, leaving 18 bases between them. The germline V gene has CDR1 DFQATT and CDR2 SNEGSKA (reference sequence). This chain's CDR3 is CSASSPRSYRQYF. The CDR3, as DNA: TGCAGTGCTAGTAGTCCCCGTTCCTACAGGCAGTACTTC.

Remarks on this clonotype: An end of the junction does not agree with germline; a read error may underlie this. This chain links TRBV6-9 with TRBJ1-2; possibly TRBD1 for D (5 bases). Germline CDR1 and CDR2: MNHGY and SVAAGI. The CDR3 length is 21 residues. CDR3 sequence reads: CASRVPGRQIQPAQNDYGYTF. In DNA, the CDR3 is TGTGCCAGCAGGGTACCGGGACGGCAAATCCAGCCGGCTCAGAATGACTATGGTTACACCTTC.

As concerns this clonotype: One junction end does not reproduce the germline sequence, and a read error may be involved. The CDR3 bases are TGCAGTACTAGGGGACAGTCAGATGAGCAGTTCTTC. Translated: CSTRGQSDEQFF. The chain carries TRBV20-1 and TRBJ2-1; 7 bases map to TRBD1. CDR1 is DFQATT, CDR2 SNEGSKA, per germline (reference sequence). The CDR3 contains 12 residues.

About this clonotype: The junction departs from germline at one end; a sequencing error may be responsible. The rearrangement uses TRBV6-1 and TRBJ2-3; 8 positions match TRBD2. CDR3 length equals 15 residues. Germline loops: CDR1 MNHNS, CDR2 SASEGT. The CDR3 region is CASSEAVTSEMSSRF. The CDR3 coding sequence is TGTGCCAGCAGTGAAGCTGTGACTAGCGAGATGTCTAGTCGTTTT.

This clonotype was recorded a few times. This sequence may be a read error, since a much larger clone differs from it by one base. V is TRBV11-3 and J is TRBJ2-5; no reliable D call. The CDR3 has 12 residues. Germline V gene sequence: CDR1 SGHNT, CDR2 YENEEA. The V end was cut by 4 bases, the J end by 4 bases, with 7 bases between. Written as DNA, the CDR3 is TGTGCCAGCAGCTCTACGGGAGAGACCCAGTACTTC. Its protein product is CASSSTGETQYF.

Notes on this clonotype: Germline and junction disagree at one end, which may indicate a read error. This chain uses TRBV11-3 with TRBJ2-2, with 13 bases matching TRBD2. The CDR3 contains 16 residues. The germline gives CDR1 SGHNT, CDR2 YENEEA. The CDR3, as DNA: TGTGCCAGCAGCAGATGGACTAGCGGGGGCACCGGGGACCTGTTTTTC. The encoded protein is CASSRWTSGGTGDLFF.

This clonotype was detected a few times. The chain is built from TRBV20-1 and TRBJ2-5, with TRBD2 identical over 7 bases. This CDR3 has 14 residues. The germline CDR1 and CDR2 sequences are DFQATT and SNEGSKA (reference sequence). The CDR3 region is CNDRPSTSWETQYF. The CDR3, as DNA: TGCAATGATAGACCTTCGACTAGCTGGGAGACCCAGTACTTC.

This clonotype was seen repeatedly, ten times or more. CDR3 nucleotides: TGTGCCAGCAGCTTGAGGGTGTCTGGGGCCAACGTCCTGACTTTC. This translates into CASSLRVSGANVLTF. The rearrangement joins TRBV7-8 to TRBJ2-6; D perhaps matches TRBD2 (5 bases). From germline, CDR1 is SGHVS and CDR2 FQNEAQ. The length of the CDR3 is 15 residues. Trimming removed 3 bases from V and 1 base from J, with 7 bases in between.

The chain uses TRBV29-1 and TRBJ1-1; 7 bases align to TRBD1. The V and J ends lost 5 bases and 9 bases, in that order; junction bases with no gene match: 12. This CDR3 contains 13 residues. Germline V gene data show CDR1 as SQVTM and CDR2 as ANQGSEA. CDR3 bases: TGCAGCGTTCAACACGACAGGGTTGAAAAAGCTTTCTTT. It encodes CSVQHDRVEKAFF.

This clonotype was found once. The V gene is TRBV30, the J gene TRBJ2-1, with TRBD2 identical over 8 bases. V lost 6 bases to trimming and J lost 3 bases; unmatched junction nucleotides: 1. The germline V gene has CDR1 GTSNPN and CDR2 SVGIG (reference sequence). This CDR3 is 12 amino acids long. The CDR3 region has the DNA TGTGCCTGTAGCGGGGACTACAATGAGCAGTTCTTC. Residues: CACSGDYNEQFF.

This clonotype was observed many times. The V call is TRBV6-1, the J call TRBJ1-5; 9 bases are a match to TRBD1. The CDR3 totals 15 residues. With 7 bases clipped from V and 6 bases from J, the junction kept 10 bases outside the gene matches. Germline-derived CDR1 and CDR2 are MNHNS and SASEGT. The DNA of the CDR3 is TGTGCCAGCATTCAGACAGGGGGAAGGTTTCAGCCCCAGCATTTT. Amino acid sequence: CASIQTGGRFQPQHF.

Notes on this clonotype: One end of the junction varies from germline; a read error may be responsible. This chain joins TRBV6-5 and TRBJ1-2, with 7 positions matching TRBD1. CDR3 size: 11 residues. The germline gives CDR1 MNHEY, CDR2 SVGAGI. The DNA of the CDR3 is TGTGCCAGCAGATACTCGGGACAGACCACCTTC. Protein sequence: CASRYSGQTTF.

This chain links TRBV6-1 with TRBJ1-3; 9 nucleotides agree with TRBD1. V gave up 8 bases and J gave up 3 bases; unmatched junction bases: 8. The CDR3 consists of 15 residues. Germline CDR1 MNHNS, CDR2 SASEGT. The CDR3 region is CASHRDRDYGNTIYF. CDR3 nucleotide sequence: TGTGCCAGCCACCGGGACAGGGATTATGGAAACACCATATATTTT.

The chain has TRBV11-2 and TRBJ2-1; D is perhaps TRBD1 (5 bases). Trimming removed 8 bases at V and 13 bases at J, with 24 bases between. This CDR3 region has 14 residues. Germline assignment: CDR1 SGHAT and CDR2 FQNNGV. The CDR3 loop is CASQKWQGDNKQFF. DNA of the CDR3: TGTGCCAGCCAGAAGTGGCAGGGCGACAATAAACAGTTCTTC. The complete variable domain, with remaining parts taken from reference TRBV11-2 and TRBJ2-1, reads EAGVAQSPRYKIIEKRQSVAFWCNPISGHATLYWYQQILGQGPKLLIQFQNNGVVDDSQLPKDRFSAERLKGVDSTLKIQPAKLEDSAVYLCASQKWQGDNKQFFGPGTRLTVL.

There are a few counts of this clonotype. The chain carries TRBV5-4 and TRBJ2-1; a weak D match, TRBD2 (7 bases). Germline CDR1 SGHNT, CDR2 YYREEE (reference sequence). This CDR3 has 14 amino acids. The germline V and J ends were trimmed by 2 bases and 7 bases, with 13 bases remaining between them. The CDR3, as DNA: TGTGCCAGCAGCTTAGGACTAGGGGGGAATGAGCAGTTCTTC. As protein: CASSLGLGGNEQFF.

Note on this clonotype: A junction boundary mismatches the germline segment, possibly from a read error. The genes are TRBV20-1 and TRBJ2-1; 12 bases line up with TRBD2. Germline CDR1 DFQATT, CDR2 SNEGSKA (reference sequence). This CDR3 is built from 15 residues. The CDR3 DNA follows: TGCAATGCTAGAGATGTCCTAGCGGGAGGGGATGAGCAGTTCTTC. It yields the protein CNARDVLAGGDEQFF.

The rearrangement joins TRBV11-2 to TRBJ1-3; 7 positions agree with TRBD1. The V gene's germline CDR1 is SGHAT and CDR2 FQNNGV. The CDR3 is 16 amino acids. Trimming cost V 5 bases and J 3 bases; bases outside gene matches: 10. CDR3 sequence reads: CASSGTVVSYGNTIYF. In nucleotides, the CDR3 is TGTGCCAGCAGCGGGACAGTGGTCTCTTATGGAAACACCATATATTTT.